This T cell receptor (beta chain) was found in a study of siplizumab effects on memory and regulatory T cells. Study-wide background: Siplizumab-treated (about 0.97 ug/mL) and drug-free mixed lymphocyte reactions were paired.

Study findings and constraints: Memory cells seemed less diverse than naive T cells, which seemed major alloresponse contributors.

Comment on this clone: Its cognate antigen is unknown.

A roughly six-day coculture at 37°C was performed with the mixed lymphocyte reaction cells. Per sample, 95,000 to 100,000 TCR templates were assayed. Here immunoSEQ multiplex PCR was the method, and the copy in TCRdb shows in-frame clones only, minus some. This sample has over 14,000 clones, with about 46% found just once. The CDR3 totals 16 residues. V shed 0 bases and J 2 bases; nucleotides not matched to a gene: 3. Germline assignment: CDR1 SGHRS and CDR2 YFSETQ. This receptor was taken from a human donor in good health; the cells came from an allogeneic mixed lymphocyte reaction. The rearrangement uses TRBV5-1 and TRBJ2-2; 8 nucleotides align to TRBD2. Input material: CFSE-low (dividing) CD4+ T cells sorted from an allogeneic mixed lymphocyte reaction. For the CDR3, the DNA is TGCGCCAGCAGCTTGGTTAGCGGGGACAACACCGGGGAGCTGTTTTTT. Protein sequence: CASSLVSGDNTGELFF. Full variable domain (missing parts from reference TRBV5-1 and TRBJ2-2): KAGVTQTPRYLIKTRGQQVTLSCSPISGHRSVSWYQQTPGQGLQFLFEYFSETQRNKGNFPGRFSGRQFSNSRSEMNVSTLELGDSALYLCASSLVSGDNTGELFFGEGSRLTVL.